This T cell receptor beta chain was profiled in a study of CD8+CD57+ T cells in acquired aplastic anemia. Study-level information: When averaged, DNA from sorted CD4+ and CD8+ cells came to about 2.9 ug.

The CDR3 sequence is 13 residues long. The V end was cut by 6 bases, the J end by 6 bases, with 14 bases between. In this sample, this clonotype turned up many times. Template material for TCR beta VDJ and CDR3 profiling consisted of genomic DNA. MiXCR, applied by TCRdb to the reads, yields one record per CDR3 protein. The table lists about 190,000 distinct CDR3 sequences, over 60% of them singletons. The chain couples TRBV12-3 or TRBV12-4 to TRBJ1-2; a possible D gene is TRBD1 (5 bases). The sequencing input was sorted CD4+, CD8+, or CD8+CD57+ T cells (not recorded which) from PBMCs. The source is a human donor with severe aplastic anemia or a healthy control (not recorded which). This CDR3 is CASRPARGDGYTF. The CDR3 bases are TGTGCCAGCAGGCCCGCCCGAGGGGATGGCTACACCTTC.